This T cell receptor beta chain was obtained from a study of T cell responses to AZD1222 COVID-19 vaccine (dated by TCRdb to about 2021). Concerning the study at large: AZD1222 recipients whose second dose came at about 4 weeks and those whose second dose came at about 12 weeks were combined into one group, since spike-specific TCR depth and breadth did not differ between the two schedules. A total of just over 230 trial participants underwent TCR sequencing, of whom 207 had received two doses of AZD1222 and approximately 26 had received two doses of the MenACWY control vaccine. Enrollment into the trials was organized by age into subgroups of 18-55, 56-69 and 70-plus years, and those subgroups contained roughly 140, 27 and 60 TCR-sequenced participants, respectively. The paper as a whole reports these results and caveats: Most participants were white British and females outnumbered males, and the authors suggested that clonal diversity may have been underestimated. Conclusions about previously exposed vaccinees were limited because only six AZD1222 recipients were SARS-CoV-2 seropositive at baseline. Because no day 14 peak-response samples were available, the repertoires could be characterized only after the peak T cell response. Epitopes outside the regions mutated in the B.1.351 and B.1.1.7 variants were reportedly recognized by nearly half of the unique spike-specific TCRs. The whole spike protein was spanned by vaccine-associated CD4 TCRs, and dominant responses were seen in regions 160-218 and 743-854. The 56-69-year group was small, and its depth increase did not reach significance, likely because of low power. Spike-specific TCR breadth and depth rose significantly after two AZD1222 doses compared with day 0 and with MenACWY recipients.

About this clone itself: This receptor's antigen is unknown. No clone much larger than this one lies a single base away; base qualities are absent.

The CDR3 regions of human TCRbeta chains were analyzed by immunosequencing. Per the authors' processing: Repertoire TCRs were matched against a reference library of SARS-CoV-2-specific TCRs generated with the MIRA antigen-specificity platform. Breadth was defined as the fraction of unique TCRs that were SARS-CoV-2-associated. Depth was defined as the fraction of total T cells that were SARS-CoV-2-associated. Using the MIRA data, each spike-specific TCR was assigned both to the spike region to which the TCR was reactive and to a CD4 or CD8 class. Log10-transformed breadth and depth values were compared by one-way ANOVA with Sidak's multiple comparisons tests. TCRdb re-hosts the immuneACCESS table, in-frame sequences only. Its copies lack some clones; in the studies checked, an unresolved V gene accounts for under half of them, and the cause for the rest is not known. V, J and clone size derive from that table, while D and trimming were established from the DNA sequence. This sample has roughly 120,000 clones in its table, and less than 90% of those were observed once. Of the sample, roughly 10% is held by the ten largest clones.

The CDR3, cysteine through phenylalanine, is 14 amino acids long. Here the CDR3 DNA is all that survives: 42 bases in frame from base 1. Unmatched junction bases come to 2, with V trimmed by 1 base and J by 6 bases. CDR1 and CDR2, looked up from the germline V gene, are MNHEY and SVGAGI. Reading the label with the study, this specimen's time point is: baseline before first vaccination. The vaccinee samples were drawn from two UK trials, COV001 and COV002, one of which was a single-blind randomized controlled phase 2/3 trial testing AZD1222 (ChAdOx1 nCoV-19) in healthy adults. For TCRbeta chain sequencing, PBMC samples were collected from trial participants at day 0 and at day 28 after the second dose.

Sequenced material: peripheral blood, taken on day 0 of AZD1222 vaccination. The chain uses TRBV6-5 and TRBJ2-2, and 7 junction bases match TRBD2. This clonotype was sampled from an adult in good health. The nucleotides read TGTGCCAGCAGTTACTGGGAGGGTGCCGGGGAGCTGTTTTTT. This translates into CASSYWEGAGELFF.